Presented here are 14 T cell receptor beta chains from one specimen sequenced in a study of monozygotic twins with inflammatory bowel disease (dated by TCRdb to the late 2010s). The library was obtained by 5' RACE. Sequenced using an Illumina HiSeq 2500. After the reads were reprocessed by TCRdb, one entry was made per CDR3 protein sequence, with no DNA. This sample's table carries roughly 320,000 distinct CDR3 sequences. 5.6% of the sample belongs to the ten largest clones. Sample: blood. All receptors derive from a human donor with ulcerative colitis or Crohn's disease, or a healthy co-twin of an affected twin (not recorded which).

CDR3 residues: CASSQGLAGREQYF. The rearrangement joins TRBV4-3 to TRBJ2-7; without DNA, the TCRdb call of TRBD2 cannot be checked. CDR1 is LGHNA and CDR2 is YSLEER in the germline V gene. CDR3 size: 14 residues.

The rearrangement uses TRBV19 and TRBJ2-3. Germline CDR1 LNHDA, CDR2 SQIVND (reference sequence). CDR3 length: 15 residues. This chain's CDR3 is CASSIADHSTDTQYF.

The V gene is TRBV11-2, the J gene TRBJ1-4; TCRdb calls TRBD1, which cannot be checked without DNA. There are 11 residues in the CDR3. Germline V gene data show CDR1 as SGHAT and CDR2 as FQNNGV. CDR3 sequence reads: CASGPGHRLFF. The entire variable domain, with the rest obtained from reference TRBV11-2 and TRBJ1-4, is as follows: EAGVAQSPRYKIIEKRQSVAFWCNPISGHATLYWYQQILGQGPKLLIQFQNNGVVDDSQLPKDRFSAERLKGVDSTLKIQPAKLEDSAVYLCASGPGHRLFFGSGTQLSVL.

V gene TRBV5-1 combines with J gene TRBJ2-7; no DNA is available, so the TRBD1 call from TCRdb remains unchecked. The CDR3 covers 15 residues. Germline loops: CDR1 SGHRS, CDR2 YFSETQ. This CDR3 reads CASSLAATGGYEQYF.

The chain employs TRBV2 and TRBJ2-2; no DNA is available, so the TRBD1 call from TCRdb remains unchecked. This CDR3 contains 14 residues. CDR1 and CDR2 (germline): SNHLY, FYNNEI. CDR3 amino acids: CASSEQTGGGELFF.

The chain carries TRBV14 and TRBJ1-6. Germline V gives CDR1 SGHDN, CDR2 FVKESK. This CDR3 contains 19 residues. CDR3 loop: CASSQDPKRRGISNSPLHF.

V and J are TRBV5-1 and TRBJ1-4; the TCRdb D gene call, TRBD1, has no DNA to confirm it. CDR3 size: 15 residues. Looked up from germline, CDR1 is SGHRS and CDR2 is YFSETQ. CDR3 sequence: CASSGQGAGDEKLFF.

This chain links TRBV24-1 with TRBJ2-1; TCRdb names TRBD1, which stays unverified in the absence of DNA. The CDR3 contains 14 residues. Germline CDR1 reads KGHDR; CDR2 reads SFDVKD. The CDR3 sequence: CATSGATGTDRQFF.

This chain joins TRBV7-8 and TRBJ2-1; TCRdb's D call, TRBD2, is unchecked because there is no DNA. Germline V lookup: CDR1 SGHVS, CDR2 FQNEAQ. The CDR3 loop spans 15 amino acids. The CDR3 sequence: CASSSGLAGVIEQFF.

The chain has TRBV7-2 and TRBJ1-2. This CDR3 comprises 16 residues. Germline-derived CDR1 and CDR2 are SGHTA and FQGNSA. CDR3 protein: CASSYLGEVVVYGYTF. The full variable domain, completed using reference TRBV7-2 and TRBJ1-2, is GAGVSQSPSNKVTEKGKDVELRCDPISGHTALYWYRQSLGQGLEFLIYFQGNSAPDKSGLPSDRFSAERTGGSVSTLTIQRTQQEDSAVYLCASSYLGEVVVYGYTFGSGTRLTVV.

The rearrangement joins TRBV6-2 or TRBV6-3 to TRBJ2-4; lacking DNA, the TRBD2 call made by TCRdb goes unchecked. The CDR3 is made up of 15 amino acids. Germline V gene sequence: CDR1 MNHEY, CDR2 SVGEGT. CDR3 loop: CAATEGSSRWYIQYF.

This sequence joins TRBV29-1 and TRBJ2-7. The length of the CDR3 is 14 residues. Germline CDR1 and CDR2: SQVTM and ANQGSEA. The CDR3 sequence is CSARASRNAYEQYF.

The chain has TRBV9 and TRBJ2-2; TCRdb's D call, TRBD2, is unchecked because there is no DNA. Germline V lookup: CDR1 SGDLS, CDR2 YYNGEE. The CDR3 extends over 17 amino acids. Here the CDR3 reads CASSVGLGQTNTGELFF.

V and J are TRBV29-1 and TRBJ2-1; TCRdb selects TRBD2, and the lack of DNA leaves this call unchecked. Germline V CDR1 and CDR2: SQVTM, ANQGSEA. This CDR3 region has 13 residues. CDR3 sequence reads: CSVSTSGRNEQFF.